The clone carrying this T cell receptor (beta chain) was detected ten times or more. The sample comes from a study of T cells in Graves' hyperthyroidism and ophthalmopathy. Trimming took 6 bases from V and 9 from J, leaving 18 bases between them. The germline gives CDR1 WSHSY, CDR2 SAAADI. The CDR3 covers 13 residues. There were TCR beta CDR3 regions amplified from RNA transcripts. The study used the HTBI primer set for a first-round RT-PCR of the TCR CDR3. TCRdb re-derived calls from the multiplex PCR reads in MiXCR, one entry per CDR3 protein. The data show about 380,000 distinct CDR3 sequences, approximately 15% seen once.

This chain joins TRBV10-2 and TRBJ2-7; D perhaps matches TRBD2 (6 bases). This clonotype was obtained from a woman aged 55 to 70 with Graves' hyperthyroidism. The sample consisted of blood. The CDR3 DNA is TGCGCCAGCAGGGACCCGGGACTCCTAGGGCAGTACTTC. Translating gives CASRDPGLLGQYF.